A selection of T cell receptor beta chains follows, all from one sample in a study of T cell changes during pregnancy in multiple sclerosis. Repertoires were generated with immunoSEQ multiplex PCR, while TCRdb's copy carries only in-frame clones and drops some. The sample has under 110,000 clones, roughly 89% seen once. The specimen comprised peripheral blood, sampled before pregnancy. Receptors were obtained from a female donor with multiple sclerosis, enrolled in a pregnancy study. Both conserved end residues are part of each CDR3. The order of the fields is V gene, D gene, J gene, clone size, CDR3 DNA, CDR3 protein. D genes are given only for firm matches. Some rows mark clone size as missing; the rest say once, few, many or name a class of expanded clone.

TRBV5-4	NA	TRBJ2-1	NA	TGTGCCAGCAGCCCCTTGGGCCATGAGCAGTTCTTC	CASSPLGHEQFF
TRBV5-1	TRBD1	TRBJ1-5	once	TGCGCCAGCAGCGTATGGAAGGAATTGAGGGACAGTTATAGCAATCAGCCCCAGCATTTT	CASSVWKELRDSYSNQPQHF
TRBV4-1	TRBD2	TRBJ2-1	NA	TGCGCCAGCAGCCAAGATAAACTAGCGGCCAACTTAGAAAATGAGCAGTTCTTC	CASSQDKLAANLENEQFF
TRBV27	TRBD2	TRBJ2-3	NA	TGTGCCAGCAGTTTTGACACTAGCGGATCCACAGATACGCAGTATTTT	CASSFDTSGSTDTQYF
TRBV5-6	TRBD1	TRBJ2-7	NA	TGTGCCAGCAGCCCATCGGGACAGGGGGGGCACGAGCAGTACTTC	CASSPSGQGGHEQYF
TRBV7-9	TRBD2	TRBJ2-7	NA	TGTGCCAGCAGCTCAGCCCTAACTAGCGGGAACTACGAGCAGTACTTC	CASSSALTSGNYEQYF
TRBV2	NA	TRBJ2-3	once	TGTGCCAGCGAGCCAACGATCGGCAGGGTTGCAGATACGCAGTATTTT	CASEPTIGRVADTQYF
TRBV2	TRBD1	TRBJ1-2	NA	TGTGCCAGCAGGGGACAGGGTCGGGTAAATGGCTACACCTTC	CASRGQGRVNGYTF
TRBV10-3	TRBD2	TRBJ2-3	NA	TGTGCCACCAACACCCCCGGGAGGGCGGCAGATACGCAGTATTTT	CATNTPGRAADTQYF
TRBV10-3	NA	TRBJ2-3	NA	TGTGCCATCAGTGAGATCGTGACAGGGACTAGTGGAGCGGGGGTCACAGATACGCAGTATTTT	CAISEIVTGTSGAGVTDTQYF
TRBV6-4	NA	TRBJ2-1	NA	TGTGCCAGCAGTGATGAGGACAAAGCCTCCTACAATGAGCAGTTCTTC	CASSDEDKASYNEQFF
TRBV18	TRBD2	TRBJ2-5	NA	TGTGCCAGCTCACGGACTAGCGGGGGGTACCAAGAGACCCAGTACTTC	CASSRTSGGYQETQYF
TRBV20-1	NA	TRBJ1-6	NA	TGCAGTGCTAGTCAGAATTCACCCCTCCACTTT	CSASQNSPLHF
TRBV10-3	NA	TRBJ1-5	NA	TGTGCCATCAGTGAGTCGGCAGTAAATCAGCCCCAGCATTTT	CAISESAVNQPQHF
TRBV19	TRBD2	TRBJ2-3	NA	TGTGCCAGTAGTTTACTCCCCGGGGGGGCCCTGACAGATACGCAGTATTTT	CASSLLPGGALTDTQYF
TRBV4-1	NA	TRBJ2-7	NA	TGCGCCAGCAGCCAAGAGGGGACTGGGGGCTACGAGCAGTACTTC	CASSQEGTGGYEQYF
TRBV27	NA	TRBJ2-3	NA	TGTGCCAGCCTGGACAGAGACACAGATACGCAGTATTTT	CASLDRDTDTQYF
TRBV5-1	TRBD2	TRBJ2-3	NA	TGCGCCAGCAGCAAACGGACTAGCCATAGCACAGATACGCAGTATTTT	CASSKRTSHSTDTQYF
TRBV9	NA	TRBJ1-1	NA	TGTGCCAGCAGCGCACAGGGCATGAACACTGAAGCTTTCTTT	CASSAQGMNTEAFF
TRBV29-1	NA	TRBJ2-1	NA	TGCAGCGCCCTCAGGGTCGGGTATGAGCAGTTCTTC	CSALRVGYEQFF
TRBV28	NA	TRBJ1-5	NA	TGTGCCACAGGGTCGGGGGGGACTGAGGGTCAGCCCCAGCATTTT	CATGSGGTEGQPQHF
TRBV7-8	NA	TRBJ2-1	NA	TGTGCCAGCAGCCCACGAGTCGACAATGAGCAGTTCTTC	CASSPRVDNEQFF
TRBV27	NA	TRBJ2-7	NA	TGTGCCAGCAGTTTACTCCTCCGTAACTCCTACGAGCAGTACTTC	CASSLLLRNSYEQYF
TRBV27	NA	TRBJ2-5	NA	TGTGCCAGCAGTTTAGCAGGACTATCGGAGACCCAGTACTTC	CASSLAGLSETQYF
TRBV2	NA	TRBJ1-2	NA	TGTGCCAGCAGTGAAAGGCAGGAAAGTGGCTACACCTTC	CASSERQESGYTF
TRBV6-1	TRBD2	TRBJ2-1	NA	TGTGCCAGCAGTGTCCGGGTAGCGGGAGGGTACAATGAGCAGTTCTTC	CASSVRVAGGYNEQFF
TRBV30	TRBD1	TRBJ1-5	NA	TGTGCCTGGAGGGCCGGGACAGGGGGCAATCAGCCCCAGCATTTT	CAWRAGTGGNQPQHF
TRBV5-6	TRBD1	TRBJ2-7	NA	TGTGCCAGCACTCTAGGGACAGGGATGGGCGAGCAGTACTTC	CASTLGTGMGEQYF
TRBV11-2	NA	TRBJ2-1	NA	TGTGCCAGCAGCTGGGGGACTGCCTGGGAGCAGTTCTTC	CASSWGTAWEQFF
TRBV29-1	TRBD1	TRBJ1-1	NA	TGCAGCGCCACCGGGACAGGGAACACTGAAGCTTTCTTT	CSATGTGNTEAFF
TRBV27	TRBD1	TRBJ1-5	NA	TGTGCCAGCAGTTTATCAGGTTTTGAGGTATTCAGGGGGAATCAGCCCCAGCATTTT	CASSLSGFEVFRGNQPQHF
TRBV5-1	NA	TRBJ2-5	NA	TGCGCCAGCAGCTTGGAGTTGGCGGGCCAAGAGACCCAGTACTTC	CASSLELAGQETQYF
TRBV5-1	NA	TRBJ2-1	NA	TGCGCCAGCAGCTTGGATACCCCTAGGATGGATGAGCAGTTCTTC	CASSLDTPRMDEQFF
TRBV19	NA	TRBJ2-7	NA	TGTGCCAGTAGTGACAGGCTGAATCTATCCTACGAGCAGTACTTC	CASSDRLNLSYEQYF
TRBV18	TRBD2	TRBJ2-3	NA	TGTGCCAGCTCACCAATAGCGGGGGGGACAGATACGCAGTATTTT	CASSPIAGGTDTQYF
TRBV7-6	NA	TRBJ1-1	once	TGTGCCAGCAGCCCCCTGGGGAGCTTGGCTGAAGCTTTCTTT	CASSPLGSLAEAFF
TRBV2	TRBD2	TRBJ2-2	NA	TGTGCCAGCAGTGAAGCTGGCGGGAGAATGGGCGGGGAGCTGTTTTTT	CASSEAGGRMGGELFF
TRBV9	TRBD2	TRBJ2-7	NA	TGTGCCAGCAGCGTAGGGGGGAGGGGCGAGCAGTACTTC	CASSVGGRGEQYF
TRBV7-8	TRBD1	TRBJ1-2	NA	TGTGCCAGCAGCGCCGGACAGGATTTATCCTATGGCTACACCTTC	CASSAGQDLSYGYTF
TRBV2	TRBD2	TRBJ2-3	NA	TGTGCCAGCAGTGAACAGGGACTAGCGGGGACGACTAGCACAGATACGCAGTATTTT	CASSEQGLAGTTSTDTQYF
TRBV19	TRBD1	TRBJ1-2	NA	TGTGCCAGTAGTATTCGGGACAGGGGTTACATTGATGGCTACACCTTC	CASSIRDRGYIDGYTF
TRBV4-3	NA	TRBJ1-3	NA	TGCGCCAGCAGCCAAGATCTGACAAGACCTTCTGGAAACACCATATATTTT	CASSQDLTRPSGNTIYF